This TCR beta chain originates from a study of OX40 agonist ivuxolimab in advanced cancers. The overall study: Six ivuxolimab dose levels, 0.01 to 10 mg/kg, were given intravenously every 2 weeks. General study results and limits: CD8+ T cells (on average) carried more expanded clones than CD4+ T cells.

A word on this clone: Its cognate antigen is unknown.

Germline V gives CDR1 LNHDA, CDR2 SQIVND (reference sequence). V lost 4 bases, J lost 2 bases, and 8 bases stayed unmatched. The length of the CDR3 is 15 residues. Individuals having autoimmune disease history or systemic immunosuppression were not enrolled. The protocol was immunoSEQ multiplex PCR, while the TCRdb copy is restricted to in-frame clones and leaves out a portion. The sample yields some 19,000 clones, around three quarters seen once. The TCR sequence derives from an adult with an advanced solid tumor such as melanoma, head and neck, liver or kidney cancer. Sequencing was performed on CD4+ or CD8+ T cells sorted from blood, taken in a trial of the OX40 agonist ivuxolimab. The chain uses TRBV19 and TRBJ2-7, with TRBD1 matching over 7 bases. As DNA, the CDR3 is TGTGCCAGTAGTAGACACAGGGGCCAAGCCTACGAGCAGTACTTC. It yields the protein CASSRHRGQAYEQYF. Complete variable domain (other parts from reference TRBV19 and TRBJ2-7): DGGITQSPKYLFRKEGQNVTLSCEQNLNHDAMYWYRQDPGQGLRLIYYSQIVNDFQKGDIAEGYSVSREKKESFPLTVTSAQKNPTAFYLCASSRHRGQAYEQYFGPGTRLTVT.